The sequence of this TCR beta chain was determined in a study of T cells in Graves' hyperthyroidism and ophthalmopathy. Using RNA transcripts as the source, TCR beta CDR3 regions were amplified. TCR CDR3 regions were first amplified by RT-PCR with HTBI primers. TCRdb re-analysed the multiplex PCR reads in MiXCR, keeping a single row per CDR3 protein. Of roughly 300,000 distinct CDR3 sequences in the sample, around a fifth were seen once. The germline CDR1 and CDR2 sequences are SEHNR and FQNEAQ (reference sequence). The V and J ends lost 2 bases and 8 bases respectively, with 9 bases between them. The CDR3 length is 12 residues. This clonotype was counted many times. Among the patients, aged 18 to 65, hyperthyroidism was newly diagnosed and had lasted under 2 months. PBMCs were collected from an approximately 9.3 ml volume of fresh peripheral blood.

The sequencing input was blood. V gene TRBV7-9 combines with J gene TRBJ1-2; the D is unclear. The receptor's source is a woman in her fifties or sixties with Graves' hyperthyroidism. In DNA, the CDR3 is TGTGCCAGCAGCTTAAAGGGCAAGGGCTACACCTTC. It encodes CASSLKGKGYTF.